The clone carrying this T cell receptor beta chain was counted many times. The data derive from a study of human T cells and chemical hapten exposure. For the study at large: There were weekly diphenylcyclopropenone doses to the scalp for patients throughout the approximately 25-week study. Mainly, slight library volume differences in the pool made TCR yields vary.

Time point: patch test 1, 2 weeks after DPC sensitization. Treatment defined: therapeutic diphenylcyclopropenone sensitization with weekly scalp DPC. Each donor was an alopecia patient between 18 and 70 years of age who qualified for DPC. The J segment lost 3 bases and the V segment lost 0 bases, leaving 14 bases of the junction unmatched. This CDR3 is 20 amino acids long. Germline-derived CDR1 and CDR2 are SGHDN and FVKESK. The library put unique molecular identifiers onto individual cDNA molecules. MiXCR, run by TCRdb on the RACE reads, gives a single entry per CDR3 protein. The sample lists just under 350,000 distinct CDR3 sequences, around 7% seen once, with around 8.2% in the top ten.

The specimen was whole blood, collected in connection with sensitization to the hapten diphenylcyclopropenone (DPC). The sequence was collected from a woman between 18 and 29 years old with alopecia areata. Some clones in this sample may be carry-over from other donors' samples. The V and J genes are TRBV14 and TRBJ2-1, with 10 bases matching TRBD2. CDR3 DNA: TGTGCCAGCAGCCAAGATCTGTTTATAGGACTAGCGGTTTTCTACAATGAGCAGTTCTTC. As protein: CASSQDLFIGLAVFYNEQFF.